These 6 T cell receptor beta chains were sequenced from one sample in a study of PD-1 and CTLA-4 blockade in melanoma (dated by TCRdb to the early 2020s). Libraries were constructed by the immunoSEQ multiplex PCR assay. TCRdb stores this immuneACCESS table with in-frame sequences only. Part of the clones is absent; in the studies checked, under half of the shortfall reflects unresolved V genes, and no reason is known for the rest. The table for this sample lists about 31,000 clones; roughly 90% of them were counted only once. The top ten clones comprise about 8.6% of the sample. Sample: CD8+ T cells from peripheral blood, taken from a patient given anti-PD-1 treatment. Source of these receptors: a human donor with melanoma.

The rearrangement joins TRBV7-9 to TRBJ1-5; 9 nucleotides agree with TRBD1. CDR1 and CDR2 (germline): SEHNR, FQNEAQ (reference sequence). The CDR3 consists of 14 residues. Trimming cost V 5 bases and J 7 bases; bases outside gene matches: 6. CDR3 sequence reads: CASSPGTGLQPQHF. The CDR3 nucleotides read TGTGCCAGCAGCCCCGGGACAGGGCTGCAGCCCCAGCATTTT. The complete variable domain, with remaining parts taken from reference TRBV7-9 and TRBJ1-5, reads DTGVSQNPRHKITKRGQNVTFRCDPISEHNRLYWYRQTLGQGPEFLTYFQNEAQLEKSRLLSDRFSAERPKGSFSTLEIQRTEQGDSAMYLCASSPGTGLQPQHFGDGTRLSIL.

The rearrangement links TRBV19 to TRBJ1-5; D unclear. From germline, CDR1 is LNHDA and CDR2 SQIVND (reference sequence). The V end was cut by 3 bases, the J end by 1 base, with 7 bases between. The CDR3 is 14 amino acids. CDR3 sequence reads: CASSILGSNQPQHF. The CDR3 bases are TGTGCCAGTAGTATCCTGGGGAGCAATCAGCCCCAGCATTTT. Filled out from reference TRBV19 and TRBJ1-5, the complete variable domain reads DGGITQSPKYLFRKEGQNVTLSCEQNLNHDAMYWYRQDPGQGLRLIYYSQIVNDFQKGDIAEGYSVSREKKESFPLTVTSAQKNPTAFYLCASSILGSNQPQHFGDGTRLSIL.

This clone has only one observation. This chain links TRBV6-1 with TRBJ1-3, with 7 bases identical to TRBD1. Germline assignment: CDR1 MNHNS and CDR2 SASEGT. The CDR3 is 16 residues long. Trimming at V came to 4 bases and at J to 0 bases, leaving 6 bases not matched to a gene. This chain's CDR3 is CASSADRSISGNTIYF. In DNA form, the CDR3 reads TGTGCCAGCAGTGCGGACAGGTCGATCTCTGGAAACACCATATATTTT.

This CDR3 reads CASGRTSDKPYEQYF. The CDR3 DNA reads TGTGCCAGCGGCCGAACTAGCGATAAACCCTACGAGCAGTACTTC. The chain joins TRBV27 to TRBJ2-7; 7 bases are shared with TRBD2. The junction had 12 bases not matched to a gene; V was cut back by 8 bases and J by 2 bases. Germline assignment: CDR1 MNHEY and CDR2 SMNVEV (reference sequence). The CDR3 runs to 15 residues.

The rearrangement links TRBV15 to TRBJ2-1, with a tentative D call TRBD1 (5 bases). Germline V gene data show CDR1 as LNHNV and CDR2 as YYDKDF (reference sequence). CDR3 length: 16 amino acids. The ends were cut back, 9 bases at V and 0 bases at J, with 18 bases in the middle. CDR3 loop: CATEPTASFSYNEQFF. CDR3 in DNA: TGTGCCACTGAACCGACAGCCAGCTTCTCCTACAATGAGCAGTTCTTC. Full variable domain (missing parts from reference TRBV15 and TRBJ2-1): DAMVIQNPRYQVTQFGKPVTLSCSQTLNHNVMYWYQQKSSQAPKLLFHYYDKDFNNEADTPDNFQSRRPNTSFCFLDIRSPGLGDTAMYLCATEPTASFSYNEQFFGPGTRLTVL.

J is TRBJ2-7 and V is TRBV27, with 7 bases aligning to TRBD2. The germline V gene has CDR1 MNHEY and CDR2 SMNVEV (reference sequence). CDR3 size: 13 residues. Trimming removed 6 bases from V and 2 bases from J; junction bases left unmatched: 4. The CDR3 loop reads CASRLAFAYEQYF. DNA for the CDR3: TGTGCCAGCAGACTAGCGTTCGCCTACGAGCAGTACTTC.